Presented here are 25 T cell receptor beta chains from one specimen sequenced in a study of immune evolution from preneoplasia to lung adenocarcinoma. Clones were sequenced by immunoSEQ multiplex PCR, and TCRdb holds only the in-frame ones, with some missing. The sample lists 10,000 or so clones; 76% were seen once. Sequenced sample: FFPE normal lung tissue adjacent to the tumor. Every receptor here comes from a person in their sixties with lung adenocarcinoma. Some clones in this sample may be carry-over from other donors' samples.

J is TRBJ2-6 and V is TRBV2, with D perhaps TRBD1 (6 bases). Germline V gives CDR1 SNHLY, CDR2 FYNNEI. This CDR3 is 16 amino acids long. V lost 6 bases and J lost 1, with 13 bases in between. CDR3 loop: CASRPGVGSGANVLTF. CDR3 coding DNA: TGTGCCAGCAGACCAGGGGTGGGATCTGGGGCCAACGTCCTGACTTTC.

V and J are TRBV11-3 and TRBJ2-1, with 9 bases aligning to TRBD2. Trimming at V came to 0 bases and at J to 9 bases, leaving 15 bases not matched to a gene. CDR3 length equals 18 residues. Germline assignment: CDR1 SGHNT and CDR2 YENEEA. The DNA for the CDR3 is TGTGCCAGCAGCTTAGATGCCCTTAGCGGGAGTCGTTTAATTGAGCAGTTCTTC. Protein sequence: CASSLDALSGSRLIEQFF.

The V call is TRBV6-5, the J call TRBJ1-4, with TRBD1 identical over 7 bases. This CDR3 spans 16 amino acids. Germline V lookup: CDR1 MNHEY, CDR2 SVGAGI. J lost 5 bases, V lost 3 bases, and 9 bases had no gene match. The CDR3 nucleotides read TGTGCCAGCAGTTATGGAGGGGGCTTGAGGAATGAAAAACTGTTTTTT. It translates to CASSYGGGLRNEKLFF.

The chain has TRBV5-6 and TRBJ2-5; D might be TRBD2 (7 bases). From germline, CDR1 is SGHDT and CDR2 YYEEEE. This CDR3 comprises 13 residues. Trimming left V 1 base short and J 6 bases short, with 10 bases between. The CDR3 DNA sequence: TGTGCCAGCAGCTTGTGGGGGGGGCAGACCCAGTACTTC. It is translated as CASSLWGGQTQYF.

This clone was observed a handful of times. The gene calls are TRBV11-2 and TRBJ2-5; TRBD1 or TRBD2 may be the D gene (5 bases each). V shed 5 bases and J shed 4 bases, with 17 bases lying between them. This CDR3 contains 15 residues. Germline V gene sequence: CDR1 SGHAT, CDR2 FQNNGV. CDR3 amino acids: CASSNTGPQGETQYF. In DNA, the CDR3 is TGTGCCAGCAGCAACACGGGACCGCAGGGAGAGACCCAGTACTTC.

V and J are TRBV27 and TRBJ1-5; 7 bases line up with TRBD1. Germline lookup yields CDR1 MNHEY and CDR2 SMNVEV (reference sequence). This CDR3 comprises 13 residues. The V gene end was trimmed by 5 bases and the J gene end by 7 bases; junction bases not matched to a gene: 5. This chain's CDR3 is CASSRTGQQPQHF. CDR3 nucleotides: TGTGCCAGCAGTCGGACAGGACAACAGCCCCAGCATTTT.

The chain is built from TRBV7-9 and TRBJ2-7; possible D gene TRBD2, 6 bases. Looked up from germline, CDR1 is SEHNR and CDR2 is FQNEAQ (reference sequence). V lost 5 bases, J lost 6 bases, and 14 bases lay in between. The CDR3 has 13 residues. The CDR3 nucleotides are TGTGCCAGCAGCCTCCCGGCGGGGTCCGAGCAGTACTTC. Protein: CASSLPAGSEQYF.

This chain uses TRBV15 with TRBJ2-3; D uncertain. The CDR3 loop spans 16 amino acids. V gave up 0 bases and J gave up 1 base, with 11 bases separating them. CDR1 and CDR2 from the germline V gene are LNHNV and YYDKDF (reference sequence). Here the CDR3 reads CATSRDPGQGTDTQYF. The CDR3 DNA follows: TGTGCCACCAGCAGAGATCCTGGGCAGGGCACAGATACGCAGTATTTT.

As regards this clone: Relative to the germline gene, one junction end is altered; a read error may explain this. The chain recombines TRBV2 with TRBJ1-5, with D unclear. The CDR3 extends over 13 amino acids. Germline assignment: CDR1 SNHLY and CDR2 FYNNEI. The CDR3 is CASREDASQPQHF. As DNA, the CDR3 is TGTGCCAGCAGGGAAGACGCTAGTCAGCCCCAGCATTTT.

CDR3 coding DNA: TGTGCCAGCAGTTGGAAGGGAATGGGCGCCACTGAAGCTTTCTTT. It yields the protein CASSWKGMGATEAFF. The chain has TRBV28 and TRBJ1-1; no firm D call. Between the trimmed V and J ends, which lost 4 bases and 4 bases, there was a span of 16 bases. Germline values: CDR1 MDHEN, CDR2 SYDVKM. The CDR3 sequence is 15 residues long.

In its sample, this clone ranks as large. The V and J genes are TRBV9 and TRBJ2-7; D perhaps matches TRBD2 (5 bases). Trimming took off 4 bases at V and 7 bases at J, with 15 bases between the two ends. The CDR3 spans 13 residues. Germline loops: CDR1 SGDLS, CDR2 YYNGEE. CDR3 sequence: CASSPSFPGEQYF. The DNA for the CDR3 is TGTGCCAGCAGCCCGAGCTTTCCGGGGGAGCAGTACTTC.

This chain joins TRBV7-2 and TRBJ2-3; maybe TRBD2 (5 bases). Deletions cut 1 base from V and 0 bases from J, with 14 bases between. CDR1 SGHTA and CDR2 FQGNSA come from the germline V gene. The CDR3 is 17 amino acids. The CDR3 DNA reads as TGTGCCAGCAGCTTAGTGTGGGTCGGGGAAAGCACAGATACGCAGTATTTT. Translating it yields CASSLVWVGESTDTQYF.

The chain has TRBV4-2 and TRBJ2-7; D is unclear. V dropped 0 bases and J dropped 3 bases, with 6 bases sitting between them. This CDR3 has 13 amino acids. From germline, CDR1 is LGHNA and CDR2 YNFKEQ. The CDR3 DNA reads as TGTGCCAGCAGCCAAGATGTCAGCTACGAGCAGTACTTC. The encoded protein is CASSQDVSYEQYF.

J is TRBJ1-5 and V is TRBV28; D is ambiguous. The CDR3 has 13 residues. Germline CDR1 reads MDHEN; CDR2 reads SYDVKM. V was clipped by 4 bases and J by 6 bases, with 10 bases between them. In nucleotides, the CDR3 is TGTGCCAGCAGTTGGGAGCTGAGTCAGCCCCAGCATTTT. Protein product: CASSWELSQPQHF.

This clone is medium-sized. The chain has TRBV19 and TRBJ2-1, with D perhaps matching TRBD2 (5 bases). V was trimmed by 10 bases and J by 0 bases, leaving 22 bases between them. Germline values: CDR1 LNHDA, CDR2 SQIVND (reference sequence). This CDR3 is built from 17 residues. CDR3 protein: CATLPRRAYSSYNEQFF. CDR3 sequence (DNA): TGTGCCACCCTACCCCGGCGGGCCTATAGCTCCTACAATGAGCAGTTCTTC.

This clone was seen only a few times. The chain links TRBV18 to TRBJ2-3, with 14 bases fitting TRBD2. Looked up from germline, CDR1 is KGHSH and CDR2 is LQKENI. J gave up 2 bases and V 5 bases, and 9 bases lay outside the gene matches. This CDR3 spans 18 amino acids. The CDR3 DNA is TGTGCCAGCTCAGCCGGGACTAGCGGGAGCAGGATCACAGATACGCAGTATTTT. Translation gives CASSAGTSGSRITDTQYF.

CDR3 region: CASSRNRGHEDTQYF. CDR3 bases: TGCGCCAGCAGCCGGAACAGGGGGCATGAAGATACGCAGTATTTT. The genes are TRBV5-1 and TRBJ2-3, with TRBD1 identical over 9 bases. The CDR3 has 15 amino acids. Germline CDR1 is SGHRS and CDR2 is YFSETQ. Trimming at V came to 4 bases and at J to 5 bases, leaving 8 bases not matched to a gene. The whole variable domain, remainder taken from reference TRBV5-1 and TRBJ2-3, is KAGVTQTPRYLIKTRGQQVTLSCSPISGHRSVSWYQQTPGQGLQFLFEYFSETQRNKGNFPGRFSGRQFSNSRSEMNVSTLELGDSALYLCASSRNRGHEDTQYFGPGTRLTVL.

This chain connects TRBV29-1 to TRBJ2-3; possibly TRBD2 for D (6 bases). CDR3 length: 12 amino acids. From germline, CDR1 is SQVTM and CDR2 ANQGSEA. V dropped 3 bases and J dropped 4 bases, with 8 bases sitting between them. The CDR3 reads CSVDTSSDTQYF. The CDR3 nucleotides are TGCAGCGTTGACACTAGCTCAGATACGCAGTATTTT.

This chain uses TRBV2 with TRBJ2-7; possible D gene TRBD2, 6 bases. CDR1 SNHLY and CDR2 FYNNEI come from the germline V gene. V was clipped by 8 bases and J by 3 bases, with 17 bases between them. The CDR3 totals 14 residues. CDR3: CASFPGVFHYEQYF. The CDR3 DNA reads as TGTGCCAGCTTTCCGGGAGTCTTTCACTACGAGCAGTACTTC.

This clone is medium-sized. This rearrangement joins TRBV30 to TRBJ2-3; 8 bases line up with TRBD2. With V trimmed by 4 bases and J by 8 bases, 5 bases remained unmatched. This CDR3 has 12 residues. Germline CDR1 and CDR2: GTSNPN and SVGIG (reference sequence). The CDR3 DNA reads as TGTGCCTGGACGGGAGGGGGTGGTACGCAGTATTTT. This translates into CAWTGGGGTQYF. Full variable domain (missing parts from reference TRBV30 and TRBJ2-3): SQTIHQWPATLVQPVGSPLSLECTVEGTSNPNLYWYRQAAGRGLQLLFYSVGIGQISSEVPQNLSASRPQDRQFILSSKKLLLSDSGFYLCAWTGGGGTQYFGPGTRLTVL.

This clone was seen more than once but under ten times. The chain is built from TRBV11-3 and TRBJ2-1, with a weak D call TRBD1 (6 bases). This CDR3 has 16 residues. V lost 5 bases, J lost 0 bases, and 14 bases lay in between. Germline V gives CDR1 SGHNT, CDR2 YENEEA. For the CDR3, the DNA is TGTGCCAGCAGCCACCGGGACACGAGCTCCTACAATGAGCAGTTCTTC. Residues: CASSHRDTSSYNEQFF.

This chain uses TRBV18 with TRBJ2-3; no firm D call. Germline V gene lookup returns CDR1 KGHSH and CDR2 LQKENI. The CDR3 extends over 12 amino acids. Trimming pared 4 bases from V and 6 bases from J, leaving 8 bases between. Here the CDR3 DNA reads TGTGCCAGCTCACAGTCCTCTGATACGCAGTATTTT. Translating gives CASSQSSDTQYF. The full variable domain, with the rest looked up from reference TRBV18 and TRBJ2-3, is NAGVMQNPRHLVRRRGQEARLRCSPMKGHSHVYWYRQLPEEGLKFMVYLQKENIIDESGMPKERFSAEFPKEGPSILRIQQVVRGDSAAYFCASSQSSDTQYFGPGTRLTVL.

The chain uses TRBV4-1 and TRBJ2-1; 10 nucleotides match TRBD2. The V and J ends lost 4 bases and 2 bases, in that order; junction bases with no gene match: 5. CDR3 length: 16 residues. Germline values: CDR1 MGHRA, CDR2 YSYEKL. CDR3 protein: CASSRLAGEAYNEQFF. The DNA for the CDR3 is TGCGCCAGCAGCCGGCTAGCGGGAGAGGCCTACAATGAGCAGTTCTTC.

This chain uses TRBV6-4 with TRBJ2-1; 10 bases are a match to TRBD2. J was trimmed by 7 bases and V by 3 bases; bases with no gene match: 6. This CDR3 is built from 15 residues. Germline V gives CDR1 MRHNA, CDR2 SNTAGT. The CDR3 DNA sequence: TGTGCCAGCAGTGAAGAAGGACTAGCGGTAAATGAGCAGTTCTTC. Its translation: CASSEEGLAVNEQFF.

Comment on this clone: The same CDR3 is also encoded by other DNA sequences in this sample. The rearrangement joins TRBV5-1 to TRBJ2-1; 7 bases agree with TRBD1. Germline trimming cut 0 bases from V and 3 bases from J; bases unmatched to any gene: 3. The CDR3 loop spans 15 amino acids. CDR1 is SGHRS, CDR2 YFSETQ, per germline. CDR3 sequence reads: CASSLVQGVYNEQFF. CDR3 sequence (DNA): TGCGCCAGCAGCTTGGTGCAGGGGGTCTACAATGAGCAGTTCTTC.